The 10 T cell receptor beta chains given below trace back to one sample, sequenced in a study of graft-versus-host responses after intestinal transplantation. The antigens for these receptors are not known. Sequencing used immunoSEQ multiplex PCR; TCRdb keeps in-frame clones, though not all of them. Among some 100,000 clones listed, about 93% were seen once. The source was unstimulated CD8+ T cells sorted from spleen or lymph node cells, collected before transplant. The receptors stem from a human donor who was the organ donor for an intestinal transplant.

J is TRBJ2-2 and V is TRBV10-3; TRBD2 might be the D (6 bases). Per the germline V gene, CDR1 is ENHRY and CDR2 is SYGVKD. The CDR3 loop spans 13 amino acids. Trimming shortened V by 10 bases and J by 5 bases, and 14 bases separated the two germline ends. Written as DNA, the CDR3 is TGTGCCAGGAGACTAGTCGTGACCGGGGAGCTGTTTTTT. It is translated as CARRLVVTGELFF.

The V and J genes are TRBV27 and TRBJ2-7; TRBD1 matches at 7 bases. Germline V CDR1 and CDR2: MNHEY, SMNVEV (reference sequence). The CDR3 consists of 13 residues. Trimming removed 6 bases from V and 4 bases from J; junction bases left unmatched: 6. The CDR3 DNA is TGTGCCAGCAGGCCGGGACAGACTTACGAGCAGTACTTC. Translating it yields CASRPGQTYEQYF.

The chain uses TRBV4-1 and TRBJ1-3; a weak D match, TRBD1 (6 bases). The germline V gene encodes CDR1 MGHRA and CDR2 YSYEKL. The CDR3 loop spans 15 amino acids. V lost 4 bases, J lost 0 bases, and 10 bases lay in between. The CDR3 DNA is TGCGCCAGCAGCCTTGGACAGCTCTCTGGAAACACCATATATTTT. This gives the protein CASSLGQLSGNTIYF.

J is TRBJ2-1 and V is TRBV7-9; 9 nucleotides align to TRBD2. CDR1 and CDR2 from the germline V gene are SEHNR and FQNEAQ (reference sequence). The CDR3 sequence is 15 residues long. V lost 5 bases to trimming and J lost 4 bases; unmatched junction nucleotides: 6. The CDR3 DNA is TGTGCCAGCAGCCCGCGGGAGGGTTCTTACAATGAGCAGTTCTTC. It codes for CASSPREGSYNEQFF. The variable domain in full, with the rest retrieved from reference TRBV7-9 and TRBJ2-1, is DTGVSQNPRHKITKRGQNVTFRCDPISEHNRLYWYRQTLGQGPEFLTYFQNEAQLEKSRLLSDRFSAERPKGSFSTLEIQRTEQGDSAMYLCASSPREGSYNEQFFGPGTRLTVL.

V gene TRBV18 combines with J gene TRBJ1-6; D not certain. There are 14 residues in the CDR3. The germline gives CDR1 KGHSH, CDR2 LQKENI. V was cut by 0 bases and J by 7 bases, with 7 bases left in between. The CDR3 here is CASSPPGRNSPLHF. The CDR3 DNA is TGTGCCAGCTCACCACCCGGCAGGAATTCACCCCTCCACTTT.

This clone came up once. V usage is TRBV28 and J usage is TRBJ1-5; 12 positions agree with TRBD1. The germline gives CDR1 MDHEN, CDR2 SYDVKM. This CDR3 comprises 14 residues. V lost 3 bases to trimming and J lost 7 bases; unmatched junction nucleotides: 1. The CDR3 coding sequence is TGTGCCAGCAGTTTGGGGACAGGGGGCCAGCCCCAGCATTTT. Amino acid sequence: CASSLGTGGQPQHF.

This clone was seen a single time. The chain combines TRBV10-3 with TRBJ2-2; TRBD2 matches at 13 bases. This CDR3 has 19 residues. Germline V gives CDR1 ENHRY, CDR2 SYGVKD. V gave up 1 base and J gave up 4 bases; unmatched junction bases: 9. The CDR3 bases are TGTGCCATCAGTGAGTTACTAGCGGGAGGGCCATCGGGCACCGGGGAGCTGTTTTTT. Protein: CAISELLAGGPSGTGELFF.

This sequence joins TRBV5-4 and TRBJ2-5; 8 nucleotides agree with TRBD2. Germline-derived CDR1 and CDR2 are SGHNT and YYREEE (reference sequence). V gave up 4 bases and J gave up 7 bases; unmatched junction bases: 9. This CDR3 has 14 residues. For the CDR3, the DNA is TGTGCCAGCAGCGCCAGGACTAGCAGTGGGACCCAGTACTTC. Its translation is CASSARTSSGTQYF.

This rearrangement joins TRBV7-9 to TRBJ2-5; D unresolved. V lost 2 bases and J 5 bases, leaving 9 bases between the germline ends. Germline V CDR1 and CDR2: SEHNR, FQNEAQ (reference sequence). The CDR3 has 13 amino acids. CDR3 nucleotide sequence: TGTGCCAGCAGCTTATTGAGATCGGAGACCCAGTACTTC. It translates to CASSLLRSETQYF.

This CDR3 is CASSAQGGDRIDYGYTF. The CDR3, as DNA: TGTGCCAGCAGCGCACAAGGAGGGGACAGGATAGACTATGGCTACACCTTC. The chain uses TRBV9 and TRBJ1-2; 8 bases line up with TRBD1. The CDR3 totals 17 residues. In germline, CDR1 is SGDLS, CDR2 YYNGEE. V was pared by 3 bases and J by 3 bases, with 13 bases of the junction left unmatched.